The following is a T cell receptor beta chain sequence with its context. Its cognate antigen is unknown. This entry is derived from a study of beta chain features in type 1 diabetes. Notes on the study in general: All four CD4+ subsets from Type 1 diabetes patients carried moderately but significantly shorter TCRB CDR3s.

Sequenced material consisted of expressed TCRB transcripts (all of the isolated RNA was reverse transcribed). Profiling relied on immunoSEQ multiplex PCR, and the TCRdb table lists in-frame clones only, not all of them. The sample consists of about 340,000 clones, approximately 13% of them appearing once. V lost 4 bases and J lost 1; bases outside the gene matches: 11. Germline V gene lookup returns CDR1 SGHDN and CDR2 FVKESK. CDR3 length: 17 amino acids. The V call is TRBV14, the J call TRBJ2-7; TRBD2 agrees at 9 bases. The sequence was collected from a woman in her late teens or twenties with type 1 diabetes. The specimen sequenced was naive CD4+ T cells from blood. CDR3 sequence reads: CASSPWGLAGMSYEQYF. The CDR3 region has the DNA TGTGCCAGCAGCCCCTGGGGGCTAGCGGGGATGTCCTACGAGCAGTACTTC.